These 32 T cell receptor beta chains share one sample of origin, sequenced in a study of CD8 T cells in ankylosing spondylitis. MiXCR was run by TCRdb on the 5' RACE reads, yielding one entry per CDR3 protein. This table holds approximately 300,000 distinct CDR3 sequences, around 21% found once. Specimen: blood, either unsorted or a sorted T cell fraction (not recorded which). The receptors here all came from a female donor with ankylosing spondylitis or in good health (not recorded which).

This clonotype has more than one count but fewer than ten. V gene TRBV28 combines with J gene TRBJ2-3, with D perhaps TRBD1 (5 bases). Per germline, CDR1 MDHEN and CDR2 SYDVKM. V was clipped by 7 bases and J by 2 bases, with 16 bases between them. CDR3 length: 15 amino acids. CDR3 sequence: CASKTRQSSTDTQYF. CDR3 nucleotide sequence: TGTGCCAGCAAAACAAGACAGTCGTCCACAGATACGCAGTATTTT.

This clonotype was observed at least ten times. This chain connects TRBV20-1 to TRBJ1-6; 7 bases are a match to TRBD1. Germline loops: CDR1 DFQATT, CDR2 SNEGSKA (reference sequence). The CDR3 totals 15 residues. After removal of 0 bases from V and 5 bases from J, the junction contained 4 bases not matched to a gene. The CDR3: CSARDYRGHNSPLHF. CDR3 in DNA: TGCAGTGCTAGAGATTACAGGGGCCATAATTCACCCCTCCACTTT.

This clonotype appeared once. V usage is TRBV19 and J usage is TRBJ1-1; D might be TRBD1 (6 bases). The CDR3 contains 13 residues. From germline, CDR1 is LNHDA and CDR2 SQIVND (reference sequence). Trimming took 4 bases from V and 3 from J, leaving 9 bases between them. CDR3 coding DNA: TGTGCCAGTAGTACTAACAGGGACACTGAAGCTTTCTTT. The encoded protein is CASSTNRDTEAFF. Supplemented by reference TRBV19 and TRBJ1-1, the full variable domain reads DGGITQSPKYLFRKEGQNVTLSCEQNLNHDAMYWYRQDPGQGLRLIYYSQIVNDFQKGDIAEGYSVSREKKESFPLTVTSAQKNPTAFYLCASSTNRDTEAFFGQGTRLTVV.

This clonotype has just a few counts. This rearrangement joins TRBV7-9 to TRBJ2-1; a weak D match, TRBD2 (5 bases). The germline V and J ends were trimmed by 7 bases and 8 bases, with 12 bases remaining between them. The CDR3 is 12 residues long. CDR1 is SEHNR and CDR2 is FQNEAQ in the germline V gene (reference sequence). The CDR3 spells CASTTRWDEQFF. CDR3 sequence (DNA): TGTGCCAGCACCACTAGGTGGGATGAGCAGTTCTTC.

This clonotype was counted a few times. The chain joins TRBV27 to TRBJ2-3; D possibly uses TRBD1 or TRBD2 (5 bases each). V gave up 6 bases and J gave up 3 bases, with 19 bases separating them. Germline V CDR1 and CDR2: MNHEY, SMNVEV (reference sequence). This CDR3 region has 16 residues. Here the CDR3 DNA reads TGTGCCAGCAGCTTGTTGAGGGGCGATGCGACAGATACGCAGTATTTT. This codes for CASSLLRGDATDTQYF.

This clonotype was observed a handful of times. The chain recombines TRBV3-1 with TRBJ2-3, with TRBD2 identical over 11 bases. This CDR3 contains 16 residues. V was pared by 0 bases and J by 3 bases, with 2 bases of the junction left unmatched. Germline loops: CDR1 LGHDT, CDR2 YNNKEL (reference sequence). The CDR3 reads CASSQEASGRTDTQYF. The CDR3 bases are TGTGCCAGCAGCCAAGAGGCTAGCGGGAGGACAGATACGCAGTATTTT.

This chain connects TRBV6-1 to TRBJ2-2; 12 bases are shared with TRBD2. Trimming took 5 bases from V and 3 from J; bases not matched to a gene: 4. This CDR3 has 16 amino acids. Germline loops: CDR1 MNHNS, CDR2 SASEGT. The CDR3 is CASSLRLAGDTGELFF. The CDR3 nucleotides read TGTGCCAGCAGTCTAAGACTAGCGGGAGACACCGGGGAGCTGTTTTTT.

The rearrangement joins TRBV12-3 or TRBV12-4 to TRBJ1-6; D not resolved. Trimming stripped 2 bases from V and 10 bases from J, with 15 bases between. This CDR3 region has 15 residues. The CDR3 region is CASSLSGDSRSPLHF. The CDR3 region has the DNA TGTGCCAGCAGTTTAAGTGGGGATTCGAGGTCACCCCTCCACTTT.

The CDR3 DNA is TGCAGTGCTATTCCCGGGGGGCGAAATTACGAGCAGTACTTC. As protein: CSAIPGGRNYEQYF. This rearrangement joins TRBV20-1 to TRBJ2-7, with D possibly matching TRBD2 (7 bases). Trimming cost V 4 bases and J 4 bases, with 17 bases left between them. CDR3 length equals 14 residues. The V gene's germline CDR1 is DFQATT and CDR2 SNEGSKA (reference sequence).

This chain links TRBV2 with TRBJ2-7, with D possibly TRBD1 on 6 matching bases. Germline values: CDR1 SNHLY, CDR2 FYNNEI. The length of the CDR3 is 15 residues. Trimming shortened V by 5 bases and J by 6 bases, and 20 bases separated the two germline ends. CDR3 in amino acids: CASSLTRQVVGEQYF. The CDR3 DNA is TGTGCCAGCAGTCTTACCAGACAGGTTGTTGGCGAGCAGTACTTC. Based on the CDR3 plus reference TRBV2 and TRBJ2-7, the full variable domain is EPEVTQTPSHQVTQMGQEVILRCVPISNHLYFYWYRQILGQKVEFLVSFYNNEISEKSEIFDDQFSVERPDGSNFTLKIRSTKLEDSAMYFCASSLTRQVVGEQYFGPGTRLTVT.

V is TRBV7-6 and J is TRBJ2-2; D might be TRBD2 (6 bases). V was cut by 2 bases and J by 4 bases, with 11 bases left in between. This CDR3 region has 15 residues. Germline loops: CDR1 SGHVS, CDR2 FNYEAQ. The CDR3 reads CASSLSGGTTGELFF. In nucleotides, the CDR3 is TGTGCCAGCAGCTTATCGGGCGGGACCACCGGGGAGCTGTTTTTT.

This chain joins TRBV28 and TRBJ2-7; possibly TRBD1 for D (7 bases). The CDR3 loop spans 13 amino acids. In germline, CDR1 is MDHEN, CDR2 SYDVKM. V was pared by 6 bases and J by 3 bases, with 12 bases between. The CDR3 coding sequence is TGTGCCAGCAGAAAGCAGGGGGGCTACGAGCAGTACTTC. This translates into CASRKQGGYEQYF.

The table lists this clonotype with a few counts. The rearrangement links TRBV20-1 to TRBJ2-2; 7 bases align to TRBD1. Germline-derived CDR1 and CDR2 are DFQATT and SNEGSKA (reference sequence). V gave up 3 bases and J gave up 4 bases; unmatched junction bases: 11. This CDR3 comprises 16 residues. CDR3 coding DNA: TGCAGTGCTAGGCGTAGGGGGCCTTGGGGCACCGGGGAGCTGTTTTTT. As protein: CSARRRGPWGTGELFF.

This clonotype appeared a few times. V and J are TRBV20-1 and TRBJ2-7, with a weak D call TRBD2 (6 bases). Deletions cut 7 bases from V and 5 bases from J, with 18 bases between. CDR1 and CDR2 (germline): DFQATT, SNEGSKA (reference sequence). CDR3 length: 13 amino acids. The chain's CDR3 is CSVVAGPGNEQYF. In DNA form, the CDR3 reads TGCAGTGTGGTGGCGGGGCCCGGGAACGAGCAGTACTTC.

This clonotype was picked up many times. The chain has TRBV29-1 and TRBJ2-3; 9 positions agree with TRBD2. The germline V gene encodes CDR1 SQVTM and CDR2 ANQGSEA. With V trimmed by 5 bases and J by 4 bases, 4 bases remained unmatched. The CDR3 is 13 amino acids. This CDR3 reads CSVYPSGADTQYF. The CDR3 DNA reads TGCAGCGTTTATCCTAGCGGGGCAGATACGCAGTATTTT.

The chain recombines TRBV20-1 with TRBJ1-5; D not resolved. From germline, CDR1 is DFQATT and CDR2 SNEGSKA (reference sequence). With 3 bases removed from V and 0 bases from J, the gap between germline ends came to 12 bases. The CDR3 extends over 15 amino acids. The DNA for the CDR3 is TGCAGTGCTAGCCGGGAGGGTTATAGCAATCAGCCCCAGCATTTT. This codes for CSASREGYSNQPQHF.

The rearrangement uses TRBV6-1 and TRBJ1-6; D is uncertain. Trimming left V 10 bases short and J 0 bases short, with 7 bases between. This CDR3 has 13 amino acids. CDR1 is MNHNS and CDR2 is SASEGT in the germline V gene. CDR3 DNA: TGTGCCACCCGGGGCTCCTATAATTCACCCCTCCACTTT. Amino acids: CATRGSYNSPLHF.

The V and J genes are TRBV12-3 or TRBV12-4 and TRBJ2-1; 11 bases are a match to TRBD2. After removal of 6 bases from V and 0 bases from J, the junction contained 4 bases not matched to a gene. There are 16 residues in the CDR3. CDR3 sequence (DNA): TGTGCCAGCAGGCGACTAGCGGGAAGCTCCTACAATGAGCAGTTCTTC. Protein sequence: CASRRLAGSSYNEQFF.

There are a few counts of this clonotype. The chain uses TRBV5-1 and TRBJ2-5, with TRBD1 as a possible D gene (5 bases). The V gene's germline CDR1 is SGHRS and CDR2 YFSETQ. Trimming left V 4 bases short and J 5 bases short, with 9 bases between. This CDR3 comprises 12 residues. CDR3 nucleotides: TGCGCCAGCAGCAGCAAGGGGGAGACCCAGTACTTC. Protein: CASSSKGETQYF.

This clonotype appeared many times. The chain carries TRBV29-1 and TRBJ2-1; 7 nucleotides agree with TRBD2. The CDR3 runs 18 residues. V was pared by 1 base and J by 1 base, with 13 bases of the junction left unmatched. The germline CDR1 and CDR2 sequences are SQVTM and ANQGSEA. This chain's CDR3 is CSVEGVGASGDSYNEQFF. The CDR3 DNA follows: TGCAGCGTTGAAGGGGTTGGGGCTAGCGGAGATTCCTACAATGAGCAGTTCTTC.

This clonotype was detected a few times. This chain uses TRBV10-1 with TRBJ2-2; no clear D gene. V was shortened by 4 bases and J by 6 bases, with 15 bases between the two germline ends. Per the germline V gene, CDR1 is WNHNN and CDR2 is SYGVQD (reference sequence). The CDR3 has 15 amino acids. The CDR3: CASSAAVSKAGELFF. The CDR3 DNA reads as TGCGCCAGCAGTGCCGCCGTCTCTAAAGCCGGGGAGCTGTTTTTT.

This clonotype appeared a few times. The chain joins TRBV25-1 to TRBJ2-7, with D perhaps TRBD2 (5 bases). The ends were cut back, 10 bases at V and 7 bases at J, with 20 bases in the middle. Germline assignment: CDR1 MGHDK and CDR2 SYGVNS. This CDR3 has 13 residues. CDR3 nucleotides: TGTGCCACCGTCACAAACCTTGGAGGAGAGCAGTACTTC. Amino acids: CATVTNLGGEQYF.

In DNA form, the CDR3 reads TGTGCCAGCAGCTTAGCCGCGGGAGACGATACGCAGTATTTT. It specifies CASSLAAGDDTQYF. The rearrangement uses TRBV7-2 and TRBJ2-3; 7 bases are shared with TRBD2. CDR1 and CDR2 (germline): SGHTA, FQGNSA. The CDR3 covers 14 residues. V shed 0 bases, J shed 6 bases, and the junction held 3 bases outside the gene matches.

This clonotype was detected ten times or more. The rearrangement uses TRBV29-1 and TRBJ2-1; TRBD2 matches 8 bases. From germline, CDR1 is SQVTM and CDR2 ANQGSEA. The CDR3 is 13 amino acids. After removal of 4 bases from V and 3 bases from J, the junction contained 2 bases not matched to a gene. CDR3 nucleotide sequence: TGCAGCGTTGGTAGCGGGAACTACAATGAGCAGTTCTTC. Its translation: CSVGSGNYNEQFF.

V gene TRBV5-1 combines with J gene TRBJ1-5; unclear D gene. Germline V lookup: CDR1 SGHRS, CDR2 YFSETQ. V lost 0 bases, J lost 7 bases, and 8 bases lay in between. The CDR3 sequence is 13 residues long. In DNA form, the CDR3 reads TGCGCCAGCAGCTTGGCCTTAGGACAGCCCCAGCATTTT. The encoded protein is CASSLALGQPQHF. The entire variable domain, with the rest obtained from reference TRBV5-1 and TRBJ1-5, is as follows: KAGVTQTPRYLIKTRGQQVTLSCSPISGHRSVSWYQQTPGQGLQFLFEYFSETQRNKGNFPGRFSGRQFSNSRSEMNVSTLELGDSALYLCASSLALGQPQHFGDGTRLSIL.

This clonotype was seen only a few times. V is TRBV6-2 or TRBV6-3 and J is TRBJ2-2; a weak D match, TRBD1 (7 bases). This CDR3 contains 15 residues. The V and J ends lost 8 bases and 4 bases respectively, with 17 bases between them. Germline values: CDR1 MNHEY, CDR2 SVGEGT. CDR3 region: CASREWTGTTGELFF. CDR3 DNA: TGTGCCAGCCGGGAGTGGACAGGTACCACCGGGGAGCTGTTTTTT.

This clonotype was counted a few times. The chain couples TRBV6-1 to TRBJ1-1; a possible D gene is TRBD1 (5 bases). Germline V gene lookup returns CDR1 MNHNS and CDR2 SASEGT. This CDR3 comprises 13 residues. V lost 11 bases, J lost 4 bases, and 17 bases lay in between. CDR3 residues: CAAQGDPSTEAFF. The CDR3 DNA reads TGTGCCGCCCAGGGAGATCCCTCCACTGAAGCTTTCTTT.

The chain couples TRBV20-1 to TRBJ2-7, with D tentatively TRBD2 (5 bases). The CDR3 contains 14 residues. The V and J ends lost 4 bases and 1 base respectively, with 14 bases between them. Germline V gene sequence: CDR1 DFQATT, CDR2 SNEGSKA (reference sequence). Written as DNA, the CDR3 is TGCAGTGCTATTTCCCGACCGGGATCCTACGAGCAGTACTTC. This codes for CSAISRPGSYEQYF.

The chain employs TRBV5-6 and TRBJ2-7; D unresolved. V gave up 0 bases and J gave up 4 bases, with 11 bases separating them. The CDR3 length is 14 residues. Germline V CDR1 and CDR2: SGHDT, YYEEEE. The DNA for the CDR3 is TGTGCCAGCAGCTTGGCCCTCTCTCGATACGAGCAGTACTTC. Protein sequence: CASSLALSRYEQYF. The entire variable domain, with the rest obtained from reference TRBV5-6 and TRBJ2-7, is as follows: DAGVTQSPTHLIKTRGQQVTLRCSPKSGHDTVSWYQQALGQGPQFIFQYYEEEERQRGNFPDRFSGHQFPNYSSELNVNALLLGDSALYLCASSLALSRYEQYFGPGTRLTVT.

The chain carries TRBV12-3 or TRBV12-4 and TRBJ1-1; weak D call: TRBD1 (5 bases). With 6 bases removed from V and 7 bases from J, the gap between germline ends came to 15 bases. This CDR3 has 13 amino acids. DNA of the CDR3: TGTGCCAGCAGCCCCCCTGGGGCGCATGAAGCTTTCTTT. Its protein is CASSPPGAHEAFF.

The table lists this clonotype with a few counts. The gene calls are TRBV24-1 and TRBJ1-5; 7 positions agree with TRBD1. The CDR3 is 14 amino acids. From germline, CDR1 is KGHDR and CDR2 SFDVKD. The V and J ends lost 10 bases and 2 bases, in that order; junction bases with no gene match: 7. The chain's CDR3 is CATSSGQGNQPQHF. The CDR3 region has the DNA TGTGCCACAAGTTCTGGACAGGGCAATCAGCCCCAGCATTTT.

A few counts support this clonotype. This CDR3 reads CASSPPQREFVDTQYF. The CDR3 nucleotides are TGTGCCAGCAGCCCTCCCCAGCGGGAGTTCGTAGATACGCAGTATTTT. V and J are TRBV7-2 and TRBJ2-3; TRBD2 matches 8 bases. Germline CDR1 reads SGHTA; CDR2 reads FQGNSA. This CDR3 has 16 residues. V lost 5 bases, J lost 5 bases, and 12 bases stayed unmatched.